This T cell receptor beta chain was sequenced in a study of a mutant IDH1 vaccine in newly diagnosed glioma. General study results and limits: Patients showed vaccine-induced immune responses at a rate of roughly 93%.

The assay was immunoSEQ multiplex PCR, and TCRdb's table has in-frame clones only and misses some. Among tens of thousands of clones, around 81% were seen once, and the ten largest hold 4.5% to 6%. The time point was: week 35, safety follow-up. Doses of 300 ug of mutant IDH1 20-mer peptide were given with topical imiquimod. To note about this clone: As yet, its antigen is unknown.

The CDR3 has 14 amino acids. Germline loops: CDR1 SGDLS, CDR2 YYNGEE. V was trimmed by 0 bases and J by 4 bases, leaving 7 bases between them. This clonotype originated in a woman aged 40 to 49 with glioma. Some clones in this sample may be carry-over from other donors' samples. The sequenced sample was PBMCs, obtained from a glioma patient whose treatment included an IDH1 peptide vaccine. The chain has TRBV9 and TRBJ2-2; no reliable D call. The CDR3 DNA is TGTGCCAGCAGCGTAGCAGAAATCACCGGGGAGCTGTTTTTT. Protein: CASSVAEITGELFF.